This is a list of T cell receptor beta chains from one sample in a study of PD-L1 blockade in urothelial cancer. The table came from immunoSEQ multiplex PCR; TCRdb's copy has only in-frame clones and leaves some out. Altogether around 82,000 clones are present, roughly 89% being singletons, with the ten largest covering approximately 2.1%. The sample here was PBMCs, taken around atezolizumab (anti-PD-L1) treatment. Receptor source: a man between 60 and 70 years old with urothelial cancer. Both conserved end residues are part of each CDR3. A D gene is named only where the DNA matches it firmly. The size entry is marked missing in some rows and otherwise reads once, few, many or a size class.

V gene	J gene	D gene	clone size	CDR3 length	CDR3 protein	CDR3 DNA
TRBV27	TRBJ2-5	NA	NA	14	CASSLQGPQETQYF	TGTGCCAGCAGTTTACAGGGGCCCCAAGAGACCCAGTACTTC
TRBV7-2	TRBJ2-4	NA	NA	14	CASSTPGRGDIQYF	TGTGCCAGCAGCACGCCGGGGAGGGGGGACATTCAGTACTTC
TRBV6-6	TRBJ2-7	NA	NA	14	CASSYGGQVGEQYF	TGTGCCAGCAGTTACGGCGGCCAAGTCGGCGAGCAGTACTTC
TRBV10-1	TRBJ2-3	TRBD2	once	13	CASLAGGPDTQYF	TGCGCCAGCCTAGCGGGGGGGCCAGATACGCAGTATTTT
TRBV9	TRBJ2-3	NA	NA	12	CASSPLPGTQYF	TGTGCCAGCAGCCCGCTCCCGGGTACGCAGTATTTT
TRBV9	TRBJ2-3	TRBD1	once	16	CASNSQGAKLTDTQYF	TGTGCCAGCAACTCCCAGGGGGCGAAACTTACAGATACGCAGTATTTT
TRBV10-1	TRBJ2-1	TRBD2	NA	18	CASSESRGLAGGGNEQFF	TGCGCCAGCAGTGAATCGAGGGGACTAGCGGGGGGGGGCAATGAGCAGTTCTTC
TRBV27	TRBJ2-2	TRBD1	NA	15	CASATQGAGTGELFF	TGTGCCAGCGCTACCCAGGGGGCTGGCACCGGGGAGCTGTTTTTT
TRBV18	TRBJ2-7	NA	NA	14	CASSLRGGSYEQYF	TGTGCCAGCTCACTCCGAGGGGGTTCCTACGAGCAGTACTTC
TRBV7-2	TRBJ1-2	NA	NA	14	CASSFLGSTYGYTF	TGTGCCAGCAGCTTTCTGGGGAGTACCTATGGCTACACCTTC
TRBV7-2	TRBJ1-3	NA	NA	17	CASSLVPFSQAGNTIYF	TGTGCCAGCAGCTTAGTACCTTTTTCACAGGCTGGAAACACCATATATTTT
TRBV5-1	TRBJ2-7	NA	NA	17	CASSASPWGTLTYEQYF	TGCGCCAGCAGCGCGTCCCCCTGGGGGACTCTCACCTACGAGCAGTACTTC
TRBV18	TRBJ2-7	TRBD1	few	14	CASSPGRGRFEQYF	TGTGCCAGCTCACCGGGCAGGGGGCGCTTCGAGCAGTACTTC
TRBV5-4	TRBJ2-3	TRBD2	NA	17	CASSLWTSGGARDTQYF	TGTGCCAGCAGTCTCTGGACTAGCGGGGGGGCCAGAGATACGCAGTATTTT
TRBV18	TRBJ1-2	NA	once	17	CASSPPGSTRANYGYTF	TGTGCCAGCTCACCACCGGGGAGCACCCGAGCTAACTATGGCTACACCTTC
TRBV4-3	TRBJ2-5	NA	NA	16	CASSPDWGHTQETQYF	TGCGCCAGCAGCCCTGACTGGGGACATACCCAAGAGACCCAGTACTTC
TRBV18	TRBJ1-1	NA	NA	12	CASSPGGAEAFF	TGTGCCAGCTCACCAGGAGGGGCTGAAGCTTTCTTT
TRBV7-2	TRBJ2-3	NA	NA	16	CASSLRGNPVRDTQYF	TGTGCCAGCAGCTTACGGGGGAACCCCGTCAGAGATACGCAGTATTTT
TRBV13	TRBJ1-1	TRBD1	once	15	CASSPGQGARTEAFF	TGTGCCAGCAGCCCTGGACAGGGGGCGAGAACTGAAGCTTTCTTT
TRBV7-9	TRBJ2-2	NA	NA	15	CASSLAAGVTGELFF	TGTGCCAGCAGCTTAGCGGCAGGGGTAACCGGGGAGCTGTTTTTT
TRBV9	TRBJ2-1	NA	NA	14	CASSVGAGVGEQFF	TGTGCCAGCAGCGTAGGGGCCGGGGTCGGCGAGCAGTTCTTC
TRBV5-1	TRBJ1-2	TRBD1	NA	14	CASSLDRGSYGYTF	TGCGCCAGCAGCTTGGACAGGGGATCCTATGGCTACACCTTC
TRBV27	TRBJ1-1	NA	NA	16	CASSPWGQGRHTEAFF	TGTGCCAGCAGCCCTTGGGGGCAGGGAAGGCACACTGAAGCTTTCTTT
TRBV5-1	TRBJ2-3	NA	NA	16	CASSLSQGHFTDTQYF	TGCGCCAGCAGCTTATCACAGGGTCACTTCACAGATACGCAGTATTTT
TRBV6-1	TRBJ2-6	NA	NA	15	CASSEQGSGANVLTF	TGTGCCAGCAGTGAACAGGGTTCTGGGGCCAACGTCCTGACTTTC
TRBV30	TRBJ1-3	TRBD1	NA	15	CAWSNQGVSGNTIYF	TGTGCCTGGAGTAACCAGGGGGTGAGCGGAAACACCATATATTTT
TRBV10-2	TRBJ1-4	NA	once	14	CASRQSRVNEKLFF	TGCGCCAGCCGACAGTCCAGGGTGAATGAAAAACTGTTTTTT
TRBV7-9	TRBJ1-2	TRBD1	few	15	CASSQETGSYGGYTF	TGTGCCAGCAGCCAAGAGACAGGGTCCTATGGAGGCTACACCTTC
TRBV15	TRBJ2-5	NA	NA	15	CATSRDRGGGETQYF	TGTGCCACCAGCAGAGATCGTGGGGGCGGAGAGACCCAGTACTTC
TRBV5-1	TRBJ2-7	TRBD2	NA	15	CASSTDGTRRYEQYF	TGCGCCAGCAGCACTGATGGGACTAGACGATACGAGCAGTACTTC
TRBV5-6	TRBJ1-5	NA	NA	15	CASSYNRVSNQPQHF	TGTGCCAGCAGCTACAACAGGGTTTCCAATCAGCCCCAGCATTTT
TRBV4-3	TRBJ2-1	TRBD2	NA	15	CASAPGTSGRGEQFF	TGCGCCAGCGCGCCCGGGACTAGCGGGAGAGGGGAGCAGTTCTTC
TRBV5-1	TRBJ2-2	TRBD1	NA	16	CASSPRTGGLAGELFF	TGCGCCAGCAGCCCCCGGACAGGGGGCTTAGCCGGGGAGCTGTTTTTT
TRBV18	TRBJ2-5	TRBD1	NA	13	CASSPGQGETQYF	TGTGCCAGCTCACCGGGACAGGGAGAGACCCAGTACTTC
TRBV5-1	TRBJ2-4	NA	NA	13	CASSLAGGGRRYF	TGCGCCAGCAGCTTGGCGGGGGGCGGACGTAGGTACTTC
TRBV19	TRBJ1-5	NA	NA	13	CASSMNTDQPQHF	TGTGCCAGTAGTATGAACACCGATCAGCCCCAGCATTTT
TRBV19	TRBJ1-5	TRBD1	NA	15	CASSIRDRGGQPQHF	TGTGCCAGTAGTATCCGGGACAGGGGAGGACAGCCCCAGCATTTT
TRBV6-5	TRBJ2-7	TRBD1	NA	15	CASLLGGQGNYEQYF	TGTGCCAGTTTGTTAGGGGGCCAGGGGAACTACGAGCAGTACTTC
TRBV6-5	TRBJ2-1	NA	NA	15	CASRQGPSSANEQFF	TGTGCCAGCAGACAGGGTCCTTCGTCCGCCAATGAGCAGTTCTTC
TRBV14	TRBJ2-7	TRBD2	few	14	CASSARTSGYEQYF	TGTGCCAGCAGTGCACGGACTAGCGGCTACGAGCAGTACTTC
TRBV28	TRBJ2-2	NA	NA	15	CASSLGAVSTGELFF	TGTGCCAGCAGTTTAGGGGCGGTCAGCACCGGGGAGCTGTTTTTT
TRBV5-1	TRBJ2-1	TRBD2	NA	15	CASNSGTSAPEGQFF	TGCGCCAGCAACAGCGGGACTAGTGCCCCCGAGGGGCAGTTCTTC
TRBV11-3	TRBJ2-1	TRBD2	NA	15	CASSLGTSGSDEQFF	TGTGCCAGCAGCCTCGGGACTAGCGGGAGCGATGAGCAGTTCTTC
TRBV27	TRBJ2-5	NA	NA	14	CASSQWGVKETQYF	TGTGCCAGCAGTCAATGGGGGGTTAAAGAGACCCAGTACTTC
TRBV6-5	TRBJ1-5	NA	NA	12	CASSNGNQPQHF	TGTGCCAGCAGTAACGGGAATCAGCCCCAGCATTTT
TRBV5-6	TRBJ2-3	TRBD1	NA	16	CASNSLDRGGTDTQYF	TGTGCCAGCAATTCTCTCGACAGGGGGGGCACAGATACGCAGTATTTT
TRBV7-9	TRBJ1-1	TRBD1	NA	13	CASSLLQGTEAFF	TGTGCCAGCAGCCTTCTACAGGGGACTGAAGCTTTCTTT
TRBV19	TRBJ2-3	TRBD2	NA	15	CATQGLAGRTDTQYF	TGTGCCACCCAGGGACTAGCGGGGCGCACAGATACGCAGTATTTT
TRBV4-1	TRBJ2-5	NA	NA	14	CASSQGPSRETQYF	TGCGCCAGCAGCCAAGGCCCTAGTAGAGAGACCCAGTACTTC
TRBV10-3	TRBJ1-1	TRBD1	few	13	CAIRQGQGTEAFF	TGTGCCATCAGACAAGGACAGGGAACTGAAGCTTTCTTT
TRBV10-3	TRBJ2-7	TRBD1	NA	16	CAISESGQGASYEQYF	TGTGCCATCAGTGAGTCGGGACAGGGGGCTTCCTACGAGCAGTACTTC